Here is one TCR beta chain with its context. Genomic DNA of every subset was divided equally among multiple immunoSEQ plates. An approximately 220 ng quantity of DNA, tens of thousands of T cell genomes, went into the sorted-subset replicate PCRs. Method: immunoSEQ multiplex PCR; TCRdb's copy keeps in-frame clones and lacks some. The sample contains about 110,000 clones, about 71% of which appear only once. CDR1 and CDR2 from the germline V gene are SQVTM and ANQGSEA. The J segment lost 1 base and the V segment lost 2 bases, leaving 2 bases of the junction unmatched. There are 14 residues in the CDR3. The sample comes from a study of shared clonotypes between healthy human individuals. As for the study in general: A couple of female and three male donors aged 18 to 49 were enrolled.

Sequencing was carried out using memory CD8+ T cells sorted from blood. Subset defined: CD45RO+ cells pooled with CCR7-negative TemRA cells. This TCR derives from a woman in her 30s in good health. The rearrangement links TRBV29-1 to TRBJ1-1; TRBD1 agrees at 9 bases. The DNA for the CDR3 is TGCAGCGTTGAAACGGGACAGGGGAACACTGAAGCTTTCTTT. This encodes CSVETGQGNTEAFF. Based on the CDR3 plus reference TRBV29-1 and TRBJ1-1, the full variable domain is SAVISQKPSRDICQRGTSLTIQCQVDSQVTMMFWYRQQPGQSLTLIATANQGSEATYESGFVIDKFPISRPNLTFSTLTVSNMSPEDSSIYLCSVETGQGNTEAFFGQGTRLTVV.